The next 22 T cell receptor beta chains were all read from a single sample in a study of shared T cell receptors in the human thymus listed by TCRdb under 2021. The library was made by the immunoSEQ multiplex PCR assay. TCRdb provides this immuneACCESS table in a form limited to in-frame rearrangements. Some clones are lacking; in checked studies, under half of them reflect an unresolved V gene, and why the rest are absent is not known. This sample has about 380,000 clones in its table, and approximately 95% of those were observed once. The top ten hold 0.015% to 0.025% of the sample. What was sequenced was thymocytes. The receptors originated from a human donor.

The V gene is TRBV9, the J gene TRBJ1-2, with 8 bases aligning to TRBD1. V dropped 4 bases and J dropped 6; count of bases not matched to a gene: 17. The length of the CDR3 is 17 residues. Germline loops: CDR1 SGDLS, CDR2 YYNGEE. The CDR3 spells CASSLPSGGRGQDGYTF. The CDR3 DNA sequence: TGTGCCAGCAGCCTCCCCTCCGGGGGCAGGGGGCAGGATGGCTACACCTTC.

The V gene is TRBV5-6, the J gene TRBJ2-3; 9 bases are a match to TRBD1. The CDR3 consists of 18 residues. V was clipped by 1 base and J by 1 base; unmatched bases: 10. Germline V gives CDR1 SGHDT, CDR2 YYEEEE. As DNA, the CDR3 is TGTGCCAGCAGCTTGACAGATTATCGGGACAGGGGCACAGATACGCAGTATTTT. As protein: CASSLTDYRDRGTDTQYF.

The genes are TRBV28 and TRBJ2-5; unclear D gene. Deletions cut 5 bases from V and 5 bases from J, with 18 bases between. CDR1 and CDR2 (germline): MDHEN, SYDVKM. The CDR3 runs to 15 residues. CDR3 sequence (DNA): TGTGCCAGCAGTCGGTTTGGGTCTAAAGGGGAGACCCAGTACTTC. Translated, it gives CASSRFGSKGETQYF.

This chain joins TRBV28 and TRBJ2-3; 15 bases agree with TRBD2. The V segment lost 3 bases and the J segment 0 bases; nucleotides outside the gene matches: 1. The germline V gene encodes CDR1 MDHEN and CDR2 SYDVKM. The CDR3 runs 17 residues. The CDR3 protein is CASSLGLAGGSTDTQYF. For the CDR3, the DNA is TGTGCCAGCAGTTTGGGACTAGCGGGAGGTAGCACAGATACGCAGTATTTT.

V usage is TRBV9 and J usage is TRBJ1-1; 9 bases fit TRBD1. This CDR3 has 17 residues. V lost 5 bases and J lost 0; bases outside the gene matches: 11. CDR1 and CDR2 (germline): SGDLS, YYNGEE. CDR3 in DNA: TGTGCCAGCAGGTCCCGGGACAGGGCTACTATGAACACTGAAGCTTTCTTT. The encoded protein is CASRSRDRATMNTEAFF.

This chain joins TRBV5-1 and TRBJ1-4; TRBD1 matches 8 bases. The CDR3 extends over 21 amino acids. J gave up 0 bases and V 0 bases, and 16 bases lay outside the gene matches. CDR1 SGHRS and CDR2 YFSETQ come from the germline V gene. The CDR3 spells CASSLATNSTGDSPTNEKLFF. The CDR3 DNA sequence: TGCGCCAGCAGCTTGGCAACAAATTCGACAGGGGATTCCCCAACTAATGAAAAACTGTTTTTT.

The chain has TRBV11-1 and TRBJ1-3; D gene ambiguous. Looked up from germline, CDR1 is SGHAT and CDR2 is FQDESV (reference sequence). The CDR3 sequence is 14 residues long. V was pared by 8 bases and J by 0 bases, with 11 bases between. This CDR3 reads CASGRSDSGNTIYF. The CDR3 region has the DNA TGTGCCAGCGGGAGATCAGACTCTGGAAACACCATATATTTT.

The chain is built from TRBV5-1 and TRBJ1-3; D gene uncertain. The CDR3 is 13 amino acids. Trimming cost V 4 bases and J 1 base, with 6 bases left between them. The germline CDR1 and CDR2 sequences are SGHRS and YFSETQ. The CDR3, as DNA: TGCGCCAGCAGCGTAAAATCTGGAAACACCATATATTTT. Protein sequence: CASSVKSGNTIYF.

The J gene is TRBJ2-7, the V gene TRBV5-4; D ambiguous. V lost 4 bases, J lost 2 bases, and 10 bases lay in between. The length of the CDR3 is 13 residues. CDR1 SGHNT and CDR2 YYREEE come from the germline V gene (reference sequence). In nucleotides, the CDR3 is TGTGCCAGCAGCCCCGGACCCCCCTACGAGCAGTACTTC. Translated: CASSPGPPYEQYF.

The chain couples TRBV27 to TRBJ2-2; D uncertain. V dropped 0 bases and J dropped 4 bases, with 3 bases sitting between them. Germline CDR1 is MNHEY and CDR2 is SMNVEV (reference sequence). The CDR3 is 13 residues long. The CDR3 region has the DNA TGTGCCAGCAGTTTATCCCCCACCGGGGAGCTGTTTTTT. Protein sequence: CASSLSPTGELFF.

This chain joins TRBV4-1 and TRBJ2-5; 9 bases match TRBD2. V was clipped by 3 bases and J by 2 bases; unmatched bases: 13. The CDR3 spans 18 residues. Per the germline V gene, CDR1 is MGHRA and CDR2 is YSYEKL. The CDR3 protein is CASSHPKGAGGPQETQYF. As DNA, the CDR3 is TGCGCCAGCAGCCACCCTAAAGGGGCGGGAGGGCCTCAAGAGACCCAGTACTTC.

V gene TRBV19 combines with J gene TRBJ1-1; no clear D. Per germline, CDR1 LNHDA and CDR2 SQIVND (reference sequence). Trimming took 4 bases from V and 1 from J, leaving 10 bases between them. The CDR3 spans 14 residues. In DNA, the CDR3 is TGTGCCAGTAGTACGCTTGACGGGAACACTGAAGCTTTCTTT. Protein product: CASSTLDGNTEAFF.

The chain carries TRBV4-3 and TRBJ2-1, with D perhaps matching TRBD1 or TRBD2 (5 bases each). Germline CDR1 is LGHNA and CDR2 is YSLEER. V lost 2 bases, J lost 4 bases, and 21 bases lay in between. The CDR3 runs 18 residues. CDR3 nucleotides: TGCGCCAGCAGCCAATACTCCGGGACGACCAACCCTTACAATGAGCAGTTCTTC. It specifies CASSQYSGTTNPYNEQFF.

The chain recombines TRBV19 with TRBJ2-2; 7 nucleotides agree with TRBD2. Per the germline V gene, CDR1 is LNHDA and CDR2 is SQIVND (reference sequence). Trimming removed 0 bases from V and 2 bases from J; junction bases left unmatched: 27. This CDR3 comprises 24 residues. The CDR3 loop reads CASSIDAGVYRVYPIPPNTGELFF. Written as DNA, the CDR3 is TGTGCCAGTAGTATAGATGCGGGGGTATACCGTGTATACCCCATCCCTCCAAACACCGGGGAGCTGTTTTTT.

The CDR3 coding sequence is TGTGCCAGTAGTAGCACAGGGACGCACACAGATACGCAGTATTTT. It specifies CASSSTGTHTDTQYF. This chain connects TRBV19 to TRBJ2-3; tentative D call: TRBD1 (6 bases). V lost 4 bases and J lost 2, with 13 bases in between. Germline loops: CDR1 LNHDA, CDR2 SQIVND (reference sequence). The CDR3 contains 15 residues.

The V gene is TRBV7-9, the J gene TRBJ2-7; 12 bases fit TRBD2. The trim removed 10 bases at V and 3 bases at J, leaving 7 bases unmatched. This CDR3 contains 14 residues. Per the germline V gene, CDR1 is SEHNR and CDR2 is FQNEAQ (reference sequence). This chain's CDR3 is CAIKTSGSIYEQYF. The CDR3 bases are TGTGCCATCAAGACTAGCGGGAGTATCTACGAGCAGTACTTC.

This clone was seen only once. The J gene is TRBJ2-1, the V gene TRBV6-9, with a possible D match to TRBD1 (6 bases). V was shortened by 7 bases and J by 3 bases, with 19 bases between the two germline ends. This CDR3 contains 16 residues. CDR1 and CDR2 from the germline V gene are MNHGY and SVAAGI. CDR3 region: CASTFSTRGFYNEQFF. As DNA, the CDR3 is TGTGCCAGCACCTTCTCCACCAGGGGTTTCTACAATGAGCAGTTCTTC.

In regard to this clone: The same CDR3 also results from other DNA sequences found in this sample. V is TRBV28 and J is TRBJ2-1; D not resolved. This CDR3 comprises 10 residues. The germline gives CDR1 MDHEN, CDR2 SYDVKM. V lost 5 bases and J 8 bases, leaving 4 bases between the germline ends. The CDR3 DNA sequence: TGTGCCAGCAGTGGGGATGAGCAGTTCTTC. Encoded protein: CASSGDEQFF.

The genes are TRBV4-2 and TRBJ1-2; D might be TRBD1 (6 bases). The CDR3 is 14 amino acids. Germline lookup yields CDR1 LGHNA and CDR2 YNFKEQ. Deletions cut 4 bases from V and 6 bases from J, with 15 bases between. Here the CDR3 reads CASSRVGGYHGYTF. The CDR3 region has the DNA TGTGCCAGCAGCCGGGTAGGGGGTTATCATGGCTACACCTTC.

DNA of the CDR3: TGCGCCAGCAGCGGTGGGGGGGAACAGTTCAAGACCCAGTACTTC. This gives the protein CASSGGGEQFKTQYF. The chain uses TRBV10-2 and TRBJ2-5, with 7 positions matching TRBD2. Germline assignment: CDR1 WSHSY and CDR2 SAAADI. J was trimmed by 6 bases and V by 6 bases; bases with no gene match: 13. The CDR3 length is 15 residues.

This chain joins TRBV7-2 and TRBJ1-1; D remains unclear. CDR3 size: 12 residues. Trimming cost V 0 bases and J 8 bases, with 7 bases left between them. CDR1 SGHTA and CDR2 FQGNSA come from the germline V gene. CDR3 DNA sequence: TGTGCCAGCAGCTTAGCCCCCCGCGAAGCTTTCTTT. Translated, it gives CASSLAPREAFF. Complete variable domain (other parts from reference TRBV7-2 and TRBJ1-1): GAGVSQSPSNKVTEKGKDVELRCDPISGHTALYWYRQSLGQGLEFLIYFQGNSAPDKSGLPSDRFSAERTGGSVSTLTIQRTQQEDSAVYLCASSLAPREAFFGQGTRLTVV.

The chain is built from TRBV19 and TRBJ2-3, with 10 positions matching TRBD2. Germline CDR1 reads LNHDA; CDR2 reads SQIVND (reference sequence). The CDR3 contains 16 residues. The trim removed 5 bases at V and 4 bases at J, leaving 9 bases unmatched. DNA of the CDR3: TGTGCCAGTAGTCCCCCGCCTAGCGGGAGTGCAGATACGCAGTATTTT. The encoded protein is CASSPPPSGSADTQYF.